The 20 T cell receptor beta chains below all came from one sample that was sequenced in a study of early T cells in non-severe SARS-CoV-2 infection. MiXCR was run by TCRdb on the 5' RACE reads, yielding one entry per CDR3 protein. Of 40,000 to 50,000 distinct CDR3 sequences listed, 13% were seen once; the top ten hold 9.5% to 13%. Sequenced sample: whole blood. The receptor source for this set is an adult who was a healthcare worker with PCR-confirmed SARS-CoV-2 infection or an uninfected control (not recorded which).

V is TRBV7-9 and J is TRBJ2-3; 10 positions agree with TRBD2. Germline V CDR1 and CDR2: SEHNR, FQNEAQ (reference sequence). The J segment lost 1 base and the V segment lost 2 bases, leaving 9 bases of the junction unmatched. The CDR3 contains 18 residues. The CDR3 DNA reads as TGTGCCAGCAGCTTACCGACGCTAGCGGGAGAGGGCACAGATACGCAGTATTTT. This gives the protein CASSLPTLAGEGTDTQYF.

This clonotype was found a few times. This chain links TRBV10-3 with TRBJ2-7; 7 bases are a match to TRBD2. CDR3 length: 11 residues. J gave up 7 bases and V 6 bases, and 3 bases lay outside the gene matches. The germline gives CDR1 ENHRY, CDR2 SYGVKD. The CDR3 DNA reads TGTGCCATCAGGGAGGGAGGGGAGCAGTACTTC. Translating gives CAIREGGEQYF.

This clonotype was counted many times. The chain combines TRBV5-1 with TRBJ2-3; D is unclear. Germline-derived CDR1 and CDR2 are SGHRS and YFSETQ. V lost 3 bases to trimming and J lost 3 bases, with 5 bases between them. This CDR3 region has 12 residues. The CDR3, as DNA: TGCGCCAGCAGCTCCGGAACAGATACGCAGTATTTT. This sequence encodes CASSSGTDTQYF. Filled out from reference TRBV5-1 and TRBJ2-3, the complete variable domain reads KAGVTQTPRYLIKTRGQQVTLSCSPISGHRSVSWYQQTPGQGLQFLFEYFSETQRNKGNFPGRFSGRQFSNSRSEMNVSTLELGDSALYLCASSSGTDTQYFGPGTRLTVL.

This clonotype has only a few counts. This chain connects TRBV5-1 to TRBJ2-5; the D gene is possibly TRBD2 (5 bases). Trimming stripped 4 bases from V and 3 bases from J, with 13 bases between. Germline CDR1 and CDR2: SGHRS and YFSETQ. CDR3 length: 14 amino acids. CDR3 nucleotides: TGCGCCAGCAGCATGACCGTGGGAGAAGAGACCCAGTACTTC. It yields the protein CASSMTVGEETQYF.

J is TRBJ1-3 and V is TRBV29-1; the D is unclear. The germline CDR1 and CDR2 sequences are SQVTM and ANQGSEA. This CDR3 has 13 residues. The V end lost 2 bases, the J end lost 1 base, and 6 bases lay between the germline ends. DNA for the CDR3: TGCAGCGTTGAAAGTGAATCTGGAAACACCATATATTTT. The encoded protein is CSVESESGNTIYF.

The table lists this clonotype with a few counts. J is TRBJ2-7 and V is TRBV7-2, with D perhaps matching TRBD2 (5 bases). Trimming pared 1 base from V and 4 bases from J, leaving 8 bases between. Germline V gene sequence: CDR1 SGHTA, CDR2 FQGNSA. The CDR3 consists of 13 residues. The CDR3 spells CASSLEAEYEQYF. The CDR3 DNA sequence: TGTGCCAGCAGCTTAGAAGCGGAATACGAGCAGTACTTC.

This clonotype was observed many times. The chain has TRBV18 and TRBJ2-7, with TRBD2 as a possible D gene (5 bases). The V end lost 3 bases, the J end lost 6 bases, and 18 bases lay between the germline ends. This CDR3 region has 15 residues. The germline CDR1 and CDR2 sequences are KGHSH and LQKENI. CDR3 sequence (DNA): TGTGCCAGCTCACCGCAACCCACAAGTAGCGCCGAGCAGTACTTC. Residues: CASSPQPTSSAEQYF.

This clonotype was picked up many times. The chain uses TRBV28 and TRBJ2-7, with D tentatively TRBD2 (6 bases). V lost 6 bases, J lost 10 bases, and 25 bases lay in between. The CDR3 sequence is 15 residues long. CDR1 is MDHEN and CDR2 is SYDVKM in the germline V gene. The CDR3 loop is CASRAEGSTLLLQYF. The CDR3 DNA follows: TGTGCCAGCAGGGCGGAGGGTAGCACCCTACTCCTTCAGTACTTC.

This clonotype is medium-sized within its sample. The chain combines TRBV6-5 with TRBJ1-1; perhaps TRBD1 as D (6 bases). Per germline, CDR1 MNHEY and CDR2 SVGAGI. This CDR3 region has 13 residues. V dropped 7 bases and J dropped 4 bases, with 13 bases sitting between them. The CDR3, as DNA: TGTGCCAGCAATCTACAGGGTTCCACTGAAGCTTTCTTT. Translated: CASNLQGSTEAFF.

This clonotype was seen many times. The chain carries TRBV20-1 and TRBJ1-4; tentatively, D is TRBD1 (5 bases). V was clipped by 6 bases and J by 0 bases, with 8 bases between them. The germline V gene encodes CDR1 DFQATT and CDR2 SNEGSKA (reference sequence). The CDR3 covers 13 residues. The CDR3: CSAQGATNEKLFF. The CDR3 region has the DNA TGCAGTGCCCAGGGCGCAACTAATGAAAAACTGTTTTTT.

In its sample, this clonotype was seen many times. The chain carries TRBV28 and TRBJ2-7; TRBD1 might be the D (5 bases). This CDR3 is 12 amino acids long. Germline V gene lookup returns CDR1 MDHEN and CDR2 SYDVKM. V was pared by 6 bases and J by 0 bases, with 6 bases between. The CDR3 sequence is CASRQGSYEQYF. In DNA, the CDR3 is TGTGCCAGCAGGCAGGGCTCCTACGAGCAGTACTTC.

This clonotype was recorded at least ten times. CDR3 loop: CASSPEGPWEQFF. The CDR3 bases are TGTGCCAGCAGCCCAGAAGGACCCTGGGAGCAGTTCTTC. The V call is TRBV7-9, the J call TRBJ2-1; D not resolved. This CDR3 has 13 residues. Trimming shortened V by 5 bases and J by 10 bases, and 15 bases separated the two germline ends. Germline CDR1 reads SEHNR; CDR2 reads FQNEAQ (reference sequence).

This clonotype came up a few times. This chain links TRBV5-1 with TRBJ2-3; tentatively, D is TRBD2 (7 bases). Trimming took 4 bases from V and 6 from J, leaving 18 bases between them. The CDR3 spans 15 residues. Looked up from germline, CDR1 is SGHRS and CDR2 is YFSETQ. CDR3 sequence reads: CASSPSGGQADTQYF. CDR3 nucleotides: TGCGCCAGCAGCCCATCGGGGGGCCAAGCTGATACGCAGTATTTT.

The chain employs TRBV6-5 and TRBJ1-1, with a possible D match to TRBD1 (5 bases). Germline loops: CDR1 MNHEY, CDR2 SVGAGI. The CDR3 is 16 residues long. The V end was cut by 4 bases, the J end by 1 base, with 16 bases between. The DNA for the CDR3 is TGTGCCAGCAGTTCCCGAGCGGGGGTAGGGAACACTGAAGCTTTCTTT. Its translation is CASSSRAGVGNTEAFF.

The rearrangement joins TRBV29-1 to TRBJ2-1, with a tentative D call TRBD1 (6 bases). CDR3 size: 13 residues. Germline V gene sequence: CDR1 SQVTM, CDR2 ANQGSEA. V was shortened by 4 bases and J by 6 bases, with 13 bases between the two germline ends. The CDR3 coding sequence is TGCAGCGTTGCCCGGGACACCCGCAATGAGCAGTTCTTC. It yields the protein CSVARDTRNEQFF.

A note on this clonotype: This may come from a read error, since a much larger clone is one base off. The J gene is TRBJ2-1, the V gene TRBV29-1; D is perhaps TRBD1 (5 bases). The CDR3 is 14 residues long. Germline CDR1 reads SQVTM; CDR2 reads ANQGSEA. Trimming took off 7 bases at V and 3 bases at J, with 16 bases between the two ends. The CDR3 here is CSAVDKGHYNEQFF. The CDR3 nucleotides are TGCAGCGCCGTGGACAAGGGGCACTACAATGAGCAGTTCTTC.

CDR3 nucleotides: TGCAGTGCTGGCCCAGGGCGTTACAATGAGCAGTTCTTC. This encodes CSAGPGRYNEQFF. This chain joins TRBV20-1 and TRBJ2-1, with a tentative D call TRBD1 (5 bases). The germline V gene has CDR1 DFQATT and CDR2 SNEGSKA (reference sequence). This CDR3 has 13 residues. The V end lost 5 bases, the J end lost 4 bases, and 12 bases lay between the germline ends.

The sample holds many counts of this clonotype. This chain's CDR3 is CASRRDRGSYEQYF. DNA for the CDR3: TGTGCCAGCAGGAGGGACAGGGGGTCCTACGAGCAGTACTTC. The rearrangement joins TRBV6-5 to TRBJ2-7; 11 bases are shared with TRBD1. After removal of 6 bases from V and 1 base from J, the junction contained 2 bases not matched to a gene. This CDR3 is 14 amino acids long. Germline loops: CDR1 MNHEY, CDR2 SVGAGI.

This clonotype has only a few counts. This chain uses TRBV20-1 with TRBJ2-1; possibly TRBD2 for D (6 bases). V lost 2 bases to trimming and J lost 0 bases, with 14 bases between them. CDR3 length: 16 residues. The germline V gene has CDR1 DFQATT and CDR2 SNEGSKA (reference sequence). CDR3 coding DNA: TGCAGTGCTAGAATCTTAGCGGAGAGCTCCTACAATGAGCAGTTCTTC. As protein: CSARILAESSYNEQFF.

About this clonotype itself: Its ends do not fully match the called genes, so a read error is possible. V gene TRBV12-3 or TRBV12-4 combines with J gene TRBJ2-3, with D perhaps TRBD1 or TRBD2 (5 bases each). The CDR3 is 14 amino acids. CDR3 sequence: CASTPSPPVGDPFF. The CDR3, as DNA: TGTGCCAGCACTCCATCCCCTCCCGTCGGGGACCCTTTTTTT.